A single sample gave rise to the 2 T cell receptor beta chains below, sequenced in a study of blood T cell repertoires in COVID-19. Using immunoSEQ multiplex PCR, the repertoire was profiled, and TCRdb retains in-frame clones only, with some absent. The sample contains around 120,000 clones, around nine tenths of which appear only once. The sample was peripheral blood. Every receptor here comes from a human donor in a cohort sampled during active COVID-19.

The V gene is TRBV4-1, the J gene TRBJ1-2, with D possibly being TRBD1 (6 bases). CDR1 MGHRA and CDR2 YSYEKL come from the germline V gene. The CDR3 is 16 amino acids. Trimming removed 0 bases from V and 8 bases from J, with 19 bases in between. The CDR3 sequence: CASSQDMGGGRGGYTF. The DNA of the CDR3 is TGCGCCAGCAGCCAAGACATGGGCGGGGGGCGCGGCGGCTACACCTTC.

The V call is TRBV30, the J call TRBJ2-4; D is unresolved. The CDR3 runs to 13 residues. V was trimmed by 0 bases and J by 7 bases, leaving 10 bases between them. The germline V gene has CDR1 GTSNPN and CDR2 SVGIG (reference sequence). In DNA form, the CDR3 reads TGTGCCTGGAGTGTACACGTACCGAACATTCAGTACTTC. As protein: CAWSVHVPNIQYF.